These 24 T cell receptor beta chains share one sample of origin, sequenced in a study of T-cell memory formation after mild COVID-19. TCRdb reprocessed the 5' RACE reads via MiXCR and lists one record per CDR3 protein. The profile shows around 530,000 distinct CDR3 sequences, roughly 21% of them singletons. Sequenced input: PBMCs or a T cell subset sorted from them (not recorded which). These receptors all stem from an adult woman who had mild COVID-19 (a few samples of this study predate the infection). Cell type and time point are not known.

Only a few counts were recorded for this clonotype. The chain carries TRBV28 and TRBJ1-1; the match to TRBD1 covers 7 bases. The CDR3 consists of 15 residues. The V and J ends lost 3 bases and 0 bases, in that order; junction bases with no gene match: 4. CDR1 MDHEN and CDR2 SYDVKM come from the germline V gene. This chain's CDR3 is CASSFKGALNTEAFF. The CDR3 coding sequence is TGTGCCAGCAGTTTTAAGGGGGCCCTGAACACTGAAGCTTTCTTT.

This clonotype has a handful of counts. The chain has TRBV4-1 and TRBJ2-3, with D possibly being TRBD2 (5 bases). CDR1 is MGHRA, CDR2 YSYEKL, per germline. The CDR3 sequence is 16 residues long. V lost 4 bases and J 9 bases, leaving 23 bases between the germline ends. Here the CDR3 DNA reads TGCGCCAGCAGCCGGCTCCCGGCGGCCAAGGAGGCCACGCAGTATTTT. Its protein is CASSRLPAAKEATQYF.

The chain combines TRBV27 with TRBJ2-1, with TRBD2 matching 7 bases. V lost 6 bases and J lost 0; bases outside the gene matches: 8. Germline V gives CDR1 MNHEY, CDR2 SMNVEV (reference sequence). This CDR3 comprises 16 residues. This CDR3 reads CASSALGGSSYNEQFF. The CDR3 bases are TGTGCCAGCAGCGCGTTGGGCGGGAGCTCCTACAATGAGCAGTTCTTC.

The chain employs TRBV29-1 and TRBJ2-4; D might be TRBD2 (6 bases). The CDR3 consists of 12 residues. CDR1 is SQVTM, CDR2 ANQGSEA, per germline. The V gene lost 7 bases and the J gene lost 1 base, with 8 bases spanning the gap. The chain's CDR3 is CSAEGAKNIQYF. The CDR3 region has the DNA TGCAGCGCGGAGGGGGCCAAAAACATTCAGTACTTC. The variable domain in full, completed from reference TRBV29-1 and TRBJ2-4, reads SAVISQKPSRDICQRGTSLTIQCQVDSQVTMMFWYRQQPGQSLTLIATANQGSEATYESGFVIDKFPISRPNLTFSTLTVSNMSPEDSSIYLCSAEGAKNIQYFGAGTRLSVL.

This clonotype has ten or more counts. The V call is TRBV5-1, the J call TRBJ2-7; TRBD1 aligns across 11 bases. CDR1 is SGHRS, CDR2 YFSETQ, per germline. CDR3 length: 14 amino acids. V shed 2 bases and J 3 bases; nucleotides not matched to a gene: 1. Here the CDR3 DNA reads TGCGCCAGCAGCTTCGGGACAGGGGGCTACGAGCAGTACTTC. Translation: CASSFGTGGYEQYF.

The rearrangement uses TRBV5-1 and TRBJ2-6; 7 positions agree with TRBD1. The CDR3 length is 18 residues. With 6 bases clipped from V and 2 bases from J, the junction kept 14 bases outside the gene matches. Looked up from germline, CDR1 is SGHRS and CDR2 is YFSETQ. In nucleotides, the CDR3 is TGCGCCAGCACCGCCCAGCCTCAGGGGGTGACTGGGGCCAACGTCCTGACTTTC. This codes for CASTAQPQGVTGANVLTF.

This clonotype was picked up many times. V usage is TRBV7-8 and J usage is TRBJ1-3, with D possibly being TRBD1 (5 bases). Germline CDR1 SGHVS, CDR2 FQNEAQ. The CDR3 contains 13 residues. The chain's CDR3 is CASRGHSGNTIYF. CDR3 in DNA: TGTGCGTCCCGGGGCCACAGTGGAAACACCATATATTTT.

This clonotype was seen a few times. This chain uses TRBV5-1 with TRBJ2-7, with D unclear. The V gene lost 1 base and the J gene lost 6 bases, with 17 bases spanning the gap. CDR1 and CDR2 (germline): SGHRS, YFSETQ. This CDR3 has 15 amino acids. The CDR3 loop is CASSLNGMRSSEQYF. The CDR3 DNA reads TGCGCCAGCAGCTTGAACGGTATGAGGAGCTCCGAGCAGTACTTC.

The chain has TRBV6-1 and TRBJ2-3; possibly TRBD2 for D (8 bases). Germline V gene lookup returns CDR1 MNHNS and CDR2 SASEGT. With 5 bases removed from V and 6 bases from J, the gap between germline ends came to 21 bases. CDR3 length: 16 residues. In DNA, the CDR3 is TGTGCCAGCAGTCACGGGACAGAACCGGGAGGGGATACGCAGTATTTT. This sequence encodes CASSHGTEPGGDTQYF.

Ten or more counts support this clonotype. V is TRBV5-1 and J is TRBJ2-1; no firm D call. Trimming stripped 0 bases from V and 7 bases from J, with 5 bases between. The CDR3 consists of 12 residues. Per the germline V gene, CDR1 is SGHRS and CDR2 is YFSETQ. CDR3 residues: CASSLVLNEQFF. CDR3 bases: TGCGCCAGCAGCTTGGTACTTAATGAGCAGTTCTTC.

The chain joins TRBV7-6 to TRBJ1-2, with a tentative D call TRBD1 (6 bases). This CDR3 spans 13 amino acids. From germline, CDR1 is SGHVS and CDR2 FNYEAQ. Trimming stripped 1 base from V and 6 bases from J, with 9 bases between. The CDR3 here is CASSLGTVDGYTF. The CDR3 region has the DNA TGTGCCAGCAGCTTAGGGACAGTGGATGGCTACACCTTC.

J is TRBJ1-6 and V is TRBV6-2 or TRBV6-3; D is possibly TRBD1 (5 bases). CDR3 length equals 14 residues. V lost 3 bases and J 10 bases, leaving 13 bases between the germline ends. Germline CDR1 and CDR2: MNHEY and SVGEGT. The CDR3 loop is CASSYLQGGSPLHF. The CDR3 DNA reads TGTGCCAGCAGTTATCTTCAGGGAGGCTCACCCCTCCACTTT.

There are a few counts of this clonotype. This chain connects TRBV12-3 or TRBV12-4 to TRBJ1-6; TRBD1 is a possible D gene (6 bases). This CDR3 is 15 amino acids long. The V gene lost 1 base and the J gene lost 10 bases, with 14 bases spanning the gap. The CDR3 coding sequence is TGTGCCAGCAGTTTAGGCAGGGGTTGGGGATCACCCCTCCACTTT. Its translation is CASSLGRGWGSPLHF.

Only one count was recorded for this clonotype. One junction end does not reproduce the germline sequence, and a read error may be involved. J is TRBJ2-1 and V is TRBV5-1; possibly TRBD1 for D (6 bases). Germline CDR1 and CDR2: SGHRS and YFSETQ. The CDR3 length is 16 residues. CDR3 amino acids: CDSSWDRAGAYNEQFF. In DNA, the CDR3 is TGCGACAGCAGCTGGGACCGGGCAGGGGCGTACAATGAGCAGTTCTTC.

This rearrangement joins TRBV7-6 to TRBJ1-2, with 12 bases lining up with TRBD1. Germline V gives CDR1 SGHVS, CDR2 FNYEAQ. The CDR3 covers 17 residues. The J segment lost 3 bases and the V segment lost 5 bases, leaving 10 bases of the junction unmatched. For the CDR3, the DNA is TGTGCCAGCAGCATGCGGGACAGGGGGCGCGTGGACTATGGCTACACCTTC. Its translation: CASSMRDRGRVDYGYTF.

This clonotype appeared once. V gene TRBV30 combines with J gene TRBJ1-4; D possibly corresponds to TRBD1 (5 bases). V lost 6 bases and J lost 8, with 19 bases in between. CDR1 is GTSNPN, CDR2 SVGIG, per germline (reference sequence). This CDR3 has 14 residues. CDR3 nucleotide sequence: TGTGCCTGTCCCGGGGCACAGTGGAAAGAAAAACTGTTTTTT. Its protein is CACPGAQWKEKLFF.

This chain uses TRBV20-1 with TRBJ2-3; the D call may be TRBD1 or TRBD2 (5 bases each). This CDR3 spans 16 amino acids. Germline CDR1 is DFQATT and CDR2 is SNEGSKA (reference sequence). Trimming cost V 0 bases and J 0 bases, with 13 bases left between them. The CDR3 loop reads CSARDPGRLSTDTQYF. The CDR3 DNA is TGCAGTGCTAGAGATCCGGGACGCCTTAGCACAGATACGCAGTATTTT.

CDR3 in amino acids: CAWSNLGGRDTQYF. The DNA of the CDR3 is TGTGCCTGGAGTAACCTCGGGGGGAGGGATACGCAGTATTTT. This chain connects TRBV30 to TRBJ2-3; 7 bases match TRBD2. The junction had 8 bases not matched to a gene; V was cut back by 2 bases and J by 6 bases. Germline CDR1 and CDR2: GTSNPN and SVGIG (reference sequence). This CDR3 comprises 14 residues.

This clonotype was observed a few times. The chain uses TRBV9 and TRBJ2-2, with a tentative D call TRBD2 (5 bases). The V end was cut by 7 bases, the J end by 0 bases, with 10 bases between. This CDR3 spans 14 amino acids. From germline, CDR1 is SGDLS and CDR2 YYNGEE. This CDR3 reads CASETRANTGELFF. The DNA for the CDR3 is TGTGCCAGCGAAACTAGGGCGAACACCGGGGAGCTGTTTTTT.

This clonotype showed up just a few times. The chain links TRBV21-1 to TRBJ1-2; the table's D call, TRBD1, was not checked against the DNA. TRBV21-1 is a pseudogene. The CDR3 sequence is 16 residues long. CDR3 in DNA: TGTGCCAGCAGAACGGCAGGACAGGGAGACGGTTATGGCTACACCTTC. It codes for CASRTAGQGDGYGYTF.

This clonotype was detected a few times. This CDR3 reads CSASGLDTGSYEQYF. Here the CDR3 DNA reads TGCAGTGCCTCAGGACTCGATACGGGGTCCTACGAGCAGTACTTC. The chain has TRBV20-1 and TRBJ2-7; D may be TRBD2 (5 bases). This CDR3 contains 15 residues. The germline V gene encodes CDR1 DFQATT and CDR2 SNEGSKA (reference sequence). The V gene lost 6 bases and the J gene lost 1 base, with 19 bases spanning the gap.

This chain joins TRBV20-1 and TRBJ2-3; 7 positions agree with TRBD1. Germline assignment: CDR1 DFQATT and CDR2 SNEGSKA (reference sequence). The length of the CDR3 is 16 residues. The V and J ends lost 3 bases and 2 bases, in that order; junction bases with no gene match: 11. CDR3 DNA sequence: TGCAGTGCTAGCGCTCCGGGACAGCTTTACACAGATACGCAGTATTTT. This sequence encodes CSASAPGQLYTDTQYF.

The chain employs TRBV27 and TRBJ2-1, with D maybe TRBD1 (5 bases). The CDR3 sequence is 16 residues long. From germline, CDR1 is MNHEY and CDR2 SMNVEV (reference sequence). The ends were cut back, 2 bases at V and 9 bases at J, with 20 bases in the middle. The CDR3 reads CASSLAGHAIAGEQFF. The DNA for the CDR3 is TGTGCCAGCAGTTTAGCAGGGCACGCCATAGCCGGTGAGCAGTTCTTC.

This chain joins TRBV10-3 and TRBJ2-1; possibly TRBD2 for D (6 bases). CDR1 and CDR2 from the germline V gene are ENHRY and SYGVKD. This CDR3 has 13 amino acids. V dropped 5 bases and J dropped 5 bases, with 10 bases sitting between them. The CDR3 region has the DNA TGTGCCATCAGTTCGACTAGTGACAATGAGCAGTTCTTC. It is translated as CAISSTSDNEQFF.